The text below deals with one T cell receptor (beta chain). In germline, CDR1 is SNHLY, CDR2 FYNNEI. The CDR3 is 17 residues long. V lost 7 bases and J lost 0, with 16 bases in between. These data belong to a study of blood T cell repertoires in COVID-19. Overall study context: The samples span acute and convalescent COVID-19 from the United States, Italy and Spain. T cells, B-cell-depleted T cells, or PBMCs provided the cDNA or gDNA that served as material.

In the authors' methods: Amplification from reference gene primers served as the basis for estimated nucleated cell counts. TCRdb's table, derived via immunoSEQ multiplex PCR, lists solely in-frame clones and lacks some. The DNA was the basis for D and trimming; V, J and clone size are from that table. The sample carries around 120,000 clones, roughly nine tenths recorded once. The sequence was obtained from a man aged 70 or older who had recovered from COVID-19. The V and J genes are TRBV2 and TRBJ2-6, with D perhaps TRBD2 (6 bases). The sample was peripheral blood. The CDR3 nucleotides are TGTGCCAGCACCATCTCGGAGGGGCGCTCTGGGGCCAACGTCCTGACTTTC. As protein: CASTISEGRSGANVLTF.